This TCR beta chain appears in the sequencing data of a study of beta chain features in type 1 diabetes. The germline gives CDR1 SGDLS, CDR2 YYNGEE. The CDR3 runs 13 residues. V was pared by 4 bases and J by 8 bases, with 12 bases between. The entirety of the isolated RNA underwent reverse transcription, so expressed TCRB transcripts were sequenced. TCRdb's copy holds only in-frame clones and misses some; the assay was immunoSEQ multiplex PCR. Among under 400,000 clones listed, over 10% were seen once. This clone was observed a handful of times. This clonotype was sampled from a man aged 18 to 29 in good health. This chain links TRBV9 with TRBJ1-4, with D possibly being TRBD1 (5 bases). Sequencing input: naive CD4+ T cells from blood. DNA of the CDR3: TGTGCCAGCAGCCCAGCAGGGATGGAAAAACTGTTTTTT. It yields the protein CASSPAGMEKLFF.